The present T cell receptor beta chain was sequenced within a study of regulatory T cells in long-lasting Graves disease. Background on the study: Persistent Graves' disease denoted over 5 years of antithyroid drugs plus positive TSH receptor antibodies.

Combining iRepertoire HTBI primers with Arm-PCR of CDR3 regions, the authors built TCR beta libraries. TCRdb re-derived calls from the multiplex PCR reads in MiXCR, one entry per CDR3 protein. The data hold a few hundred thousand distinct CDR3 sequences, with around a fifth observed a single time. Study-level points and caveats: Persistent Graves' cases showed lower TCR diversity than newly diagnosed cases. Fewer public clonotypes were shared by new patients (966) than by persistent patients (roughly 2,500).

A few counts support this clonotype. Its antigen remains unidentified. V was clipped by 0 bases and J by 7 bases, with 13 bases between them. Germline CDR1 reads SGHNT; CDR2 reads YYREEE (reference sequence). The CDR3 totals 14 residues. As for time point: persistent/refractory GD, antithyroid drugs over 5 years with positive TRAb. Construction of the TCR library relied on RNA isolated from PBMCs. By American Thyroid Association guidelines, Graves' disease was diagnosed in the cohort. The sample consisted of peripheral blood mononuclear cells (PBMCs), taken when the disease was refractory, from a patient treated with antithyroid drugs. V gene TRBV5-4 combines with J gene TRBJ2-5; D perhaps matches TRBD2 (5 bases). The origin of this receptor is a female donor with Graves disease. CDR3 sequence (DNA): TGTGCCAGCAGCTTGGACCAGAACCGGGGGACCCAGTACTTC. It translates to CASSLDQNRGTQYF.